This T cell receptor beta chain was sequenced for a study of CD8+CD57+ T cells in acquired aplastic anemia. Study observations and caveats: Found in both controls and patients were around 29 CD8+ CDR3 sequences. A significant difference in CD8+ Simpson's diversity between patients and controls was not found.

The CDR3 runs 14 residues. Germline V CDR1 and CDR2: SGHTA, FQGTGA. With regard to this clonotype: Its antigen is unknown. Sequence at one end of the junction differs from germline and may be a read error.

Genomic DNA served as template for TCR beta VDJ and CDR3 profiling. TCRdb used MiXCR to reprocess the reads, holding one entry per CDR3 protein. The sample includes around 250,000 distinct CDR3 sequences, 65% to 90% of them seen just once. The sequenced patients had an expansion of CD8+CD57+ cells seen by flow cytometry. The patients, all of them, had severe acquired aplastic anemia. The clonotype comes from a human donor with aplastic anemia. The sample consisted of sorted CD4+, CD8+, or CD8+CD57+ T cells (not recorded which) from PBMCs. The J gene is TRBJ2-3, the V gene TRBV7-3, with D perhaps TRBD1 or TRBD2 (6 bases each). The CDR3 DNA follows: TGTGCCAGCAGCTCCGCGGGCACTTGGGGGGCGCCCCAGTTT. It translates to CASSSAGTWGAPQF. The variable domain in full, with the rest retrieved from reference TRBV7-3 and TRBJ2-3, is GAGVSQTPSNKVTEKGKYVELRCDPISGHTALYWYRQSLGQGPEFLIYFQGTGAADDSGLPNDRFFAVRPEGSVSTLKIQRTERGDSAVYLCASSSAGTWGAPQFGPGTRLTVL.